The next 17 T cell receptor beta chains were all read from a single sample in a study of response to subunit inactivated influenza vaccine. TCRdb independently ran MiXCR on the RT-PCR reads; one entry per CDR3 protein. The sample lists fewer than 600,000 distinct CDR3 sequences; less than 7.5% were seen once. The sample in question was PBMCs from blood, obtained about 23 months after vaccination. The origin of the receptors is a man aged 50-75 years who received an inactivated influenza vaccine.

This clonotype was seen more than once but under ten times. The V gene is TRBV6-5, the J gene TRBJ1-2; D is ambiguous. The CDR3 is 16 residues long. The ends were cut back, 0 bases at V and 6 bases at J, with 17 bases in the middle. Per the germline V gene, CDR1 is MNHEY and CDR2 is SVGAGI. The CDR3 DNA follows: TGTGCCAGCAGTTACTCGTTCCGAGCCGGAGGGAATGGCTACACCTTC. Translated: CASSYSFRAGGNGYTF.

Details on this clonotype: One base away lies a much larger clone, so this may be a sequencing read error. The rearrangement uses TRBV20-1 and TRBJ2-7; maybe TRBD1 (5 bases). The germline gives CDR1 DFQATT, CDR2 SNEGSKA (reference sequence). The ends were cut back, 1 base at V and 2 bases at J, with 9 bases in the middle. The CDR3 is 13 residues long. The CDR3 loop reads CSARVPRAYEQYF. The CDR3 bases are TGCAGTGCTAGAGTTCCCAGGGCCTACGAGCAGTACTTC.

This clonotype has more than one count but fewer than ten. This CDR3 is CASSSLGGASYNEQFF. Here the CDR3 DNA reads TGTGCCAGCAGCTCGCTAGGGGGGGCCTCCTACAATGAGCAGTTCTTC. The chain combines TRBV7-2 with TRBJ2-1, with a tentative D call TRBD2 (7 bases). Germline CDR1 is SGHTA and CDR2 is FQGNSA. CDR3 length equals 16 residues. Trimming took off 4 bases at V and 0 bases at J, with 13 bases between the two ends.

The CDR3 region has the DNA TGTGCCAGCAGTTCTTTTAACCGGGCCCTCACTGAAGCTTTCTTT. It codes for CASSSFNRALTEAFF. The rearrangement uses TRBV12-3 or TRBV12-4 and TRBJ1-1; D is unclear. V was cut by 4 bases and J by 4 bases, with 16 bases left in between. The CDR3 is 15 residues long.

This clonotype was recorded many times. This chain uses TRBV20-1 with TRBJ1-1, with D hard to call. Germline CDR1 is DFQATT and CDR2 is SNEGSKA (reference sequence). The CDR3 is 13 amino acids. The V and J ends lost 3 bases and 0 bases respectively, with 8 bases between them. As DNA, the CDR3 is TGCAGTGCTAGTGGTCGTTTGAACACTGAAGCTTTCTTT. Encoded protein: CSASGRLNTEAFF.

This rearrangement joins TRBV20-1 to TRBJ1-1; no firm D call. The CDR3 runs to 13 residues. Per germline, CDR1 DFQATT and CDR2 SNEGSKA (reference sequence). Trimming took off 7 bases at V and 0 bases at J, with 12 bases between the two ends. CDR3 sequence (DNA): TGCAGTGTCCACGACCTCATGAACACTGAAGCTTTCTTT. Its protein product is CSVHDLMNTEAFF.

This clonotype was seen more than once but under ten times. V gene TRBV2 combines with J gene TRBJ2-2; D is perhaps TRBD1 (6 bases). The V gene lost 5 bases and the J gene lost 6 bases, with 16 bases spanning the gap. The CDR3 runs 15 residues. Looked up from germline, CDR1 is SNHLY and CDR2 is FYNNEI. CDR3 protein: CASSLSTGFAGELFF. CDR3 nucleotide sequence: TGTGCCAGCAGTTTAAGTACAGGGTTCGCCGGGGAGCTGTTTTTT. The full variable domain, its missing parts supplied by reference TRBV2 and TRBJ2-2, is EPEVTQTPSHQVTQMGQEVILRCVPISNHLYFYWYRQILGQKVEFLVSFYNNEISEKSEIFDDQFSVERPDGSNFTLKIRSTKLEDSAMYFCASSLSTGFAGELFFGEGSRLTVL.

There are a few counts of this clonotype. The chain carries TRBV25-1 and TRBJ1-2; no clear D. Per germline, CDR1 MGHDK and CDR2 SYGVNS. The CDR3 is 15 amino acids. V gave up 5 bases and J gave up 6 bases, with 19 bases separating them. The CDR3 sequence is CASSLTSGSPNGYTF. CDR3 nucleotide sequence: TGTGCCAGCAGTCTAACTTCGGGGAGTCCCAATGGCTACACCTTC.

This clonotype was seen only a few times. The chain links TRBV5-5 to TRBJ2-5; D remains ambiguous. Between the trimmed V and J ends, which lost 0 bases and 5 bases, there was a span of 14 bases. Germline V CDR1 and CDR2: SGHKS, YYEKEE (reference sequence). The CDR3 has 15 residues. CDR3 nucleotide sequence: TGTGCCAGCAGCTTGGACCCGATCCCCCGGGAGACCCAGTACTTC. Protein sequence: CASSLDPIPRETQYF.

This rearrangement joins TRBV5-1 to TRBJ2-2; D gene uncertain. The CDR3 spans 16 residues. V dropped 0 bases and J dropped 1 base, with 10 bases sitting between them. Germline V CDR1 and CDR2: SGHRS, YFSETQ. The CDR3 sequence is CASSLGVWKNTGELFF. In nucleotides, the CDR3 is TGCGCCAGCAGCTTGGGGGTCTGGAAGAACACCGGGGAGCTGTTTTTT. Looking up the rest from reference TRBV5-1 and TRBJ2-2 gives the full variable domain: KAGVTQTPRYLIKTRGQQVTLSCSPISGHRSVSWYQQTPGQGLQFLFEYFSETQRNKGNFPGRFSGRQFSNSRSEMNVSTLELGDSALYLCASSLGVWKNTGELFFGEGSRLTVL.

This clonotype was observed many times. The J gene is TRBJ2-1, the V gene TRBV27, with 14 bases that match TRBD2. The CDR3 spans 18 residues. The ends lost 5 bases at V and 3 bases at J; junction bases unmatched: 9. CDR1 is MNHEY and CDR2 is SMNVEV in the germline V gene (reference sequence). CDR3 amino acids: CASSPRTSGRTNYNEQFF. CDR3 nucleotides: TGTGCCAGCAGTCCGCGGACTAGCGGGAGGACTAACTACAATGAGCAGTTCTTC.

This clonotype has just a few counts. The V call is TRBV2, the J call TRBJ1-6; TRBD1 agrees at 7 bases. Per germline, CDR1 SNHLY and CDR2 FYNNEI. Germline trimming cut 8 bases from V and 0 bases from J; bases unmatched to any gene: 4. The CDR3 has 15 amino acids. CDR3: CASQDRSSYNSPLHF. In DNA form, the CDR3 reads TGTGCCAGCCAGGACAGGAGCTCCTATAATTCACCCCTCCACTTT. The whole variable domain, filled in from reference TRBV2 and TRBJ1-6, reads EPEVTQTPSHQVTQMGQEVILRCVPISNHLYFYWYRQILGQKVEFLVSFYNNEISEKSEIFDDQFSVERPDGSNFTLKIRSTKLEDSAMYFCASQDRSSYNSPLHFGNGTRLTVT.

This clonotype appeared many times. This chain joins TRBV11-2 and TRBJ1-1; D not certain. CDR3 size: 14 residues. V dropped 4 bases and J dropped 9 bases, with 18 bases sitting between them. Germline CDR1 is SGHAT and CDR2 is FQNNGV. The CDR3 here is CASSYGPGPEKAFF. The CDR3 DNA is TGTGCCAGCAGCTACGGCCCAGGCCCCGAGAAAGCTTTCTTT.

V usage is TRBV5-1 and J usage is TRBJ2-3; no definite D call. CDR1 and CDR2 from the germline V gene are SGHRS and YFSETQ. With 4 bases removed from V and 6 bases from J, the gap between germline ends came to 9 bases. The CDR3 contains 12 residues. The CDR3 nucleotides read TGCGCCAGCAGCGCACCACCGGATACGCAGTATTTT. Its protein product is CASSAPPDTQYF.

This clonotype appeared a few times. J is TRBJ2-1 and V is TRBV11-3; D not certain. The CDR3 totals 15 residues. In germline, CDR1 is SGHNT, CDR2 YENEEA. Trimming took 1 base from V and 1 from J, leaving 8 bases between them. The CDR3 DNA reads TGTGCCAGCAGCTTAGGGAAGGTTTCCTACAATGAGCAGTTCTTC. This translates into CASSLGKVSYNEQFF.

This clonotype showed up just a few times. This chain uses TRBV6-2 or TRBV6-3 with TRBJ2-7, with a weak D call TRBD2 (5 bases). Germline values: CDR1 MNHEY, CDR2 SVGEGT. The length of the CDR3 is 16 residues. Trimming stripped 0 bases from V and 2 bases from J, with 14 bases between. The CDR3 loop is CASSYSIPGNPYEQYF. CDR3 DNA: TGTGCCAGCAGTTACTCGATACCGGGAAACCCCTACGAGCAGTACTTC.

The rearrangement joins TRBV20-1 to TRBJ1-4, with 7 bases fitting TRBD1. The trim removed 3 bases at V and 4 bases at J, leaving 5 bases unmatched. Germline CDR1 DFQATT, CDR2 SNEGSKA (reference sequence). The CDR3 extends over 14 amino acids. DNA for the CDR3: TGCAGTGCTAGTAGGGACAGACTTAATGAAAAACTGTTTTTT. It specifies CSASRDRLNEKLFF.